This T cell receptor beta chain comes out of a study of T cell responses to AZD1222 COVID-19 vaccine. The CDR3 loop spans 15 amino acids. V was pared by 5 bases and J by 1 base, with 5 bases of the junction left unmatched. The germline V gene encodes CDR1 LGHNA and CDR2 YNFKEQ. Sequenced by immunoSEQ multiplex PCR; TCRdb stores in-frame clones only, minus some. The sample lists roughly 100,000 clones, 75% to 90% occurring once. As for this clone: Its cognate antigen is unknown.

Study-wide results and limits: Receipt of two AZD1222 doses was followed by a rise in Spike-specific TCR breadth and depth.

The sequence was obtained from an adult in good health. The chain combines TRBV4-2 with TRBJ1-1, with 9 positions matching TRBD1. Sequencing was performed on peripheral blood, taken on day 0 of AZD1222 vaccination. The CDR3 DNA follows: TGTGCCAGCAGCTACAGGGACAGGGAGAACACTGAAGCTTTCTTT. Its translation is CASSYRDRENTEAFF.